The 11 T cell receptor beta chains below all came from one sample that was sequenced in a study of blood T cell repertoires in COVID-19. Method: immunoSEQ multiplex PCR; TCRdb's copy keeps in-frame clones and lacks some. The sample lists over 65,000 clones; around nine tenths were seen once. Sequenced sample: peripheral blood. These receptors all come from a woman older than 75 with acute or convalescent COVID-19.

This clone is a singleton in its sample. This chain connects TRBV28 to TRBJ2-7; maybe TRBD2 (6 bases). Germline assignment: CDR1 MDHEN and CDR2 SYDVKM. V lost 5 bases to trimming and J lost 5 bases, with 19 bases between them. The CDR3 length is 15 residues. The CDR3 loop reads CASSNRDSGRNEQYF. The CDR3 nucleotides read TGTGCCAGCAGTAACCGGGACTCAGGACGCAACGAGCAGTACTTC.

This chain links TRBV5-1 with TRBJ2-2, with TRBD1 matching 12 bases. Trimming removed 2 bases from V and 8 bases from J; junction bases left unmatched: 7. Germline V gene sequence: CDR1 SGHRS, CDR2 YFSETQ. This CDR3 is 16 amino acids long. CDR3 DNA: TGCGCCAGCAGCTTCCCGGGACAGGGGGCTTCTGGGGAGCTGTTTTTT. Protein product: CASSFPGQGASGELFF.

This clone was observed a single time. The same CDR3 is also encoded by other DNA sequences in this sample. V usage is TRBV28 and J usage is TRBJ1-2; D is ambiguous. Trimming took 1 base from V and 5 from J, leaving 5 bases between them. Germline assignment: CDR1 MDHEN and CDR2 SYDVKM. The length of the CDR3 is 12 residues. The CDR3 spells CASSLSGYGYTF. CDR3 DNA sequence: TGTGCCAGCAGTTTATCGGGTTATGGCTACACCTTC.

Only one count was recorded for this clone. The chain carries TRBV5-1 and TRBJ2-2; 7 bases map to TRBD1. The V gene's germline CDR1 is SGHRS and CDR2 YFSETQ. The CDR3 totals 15 residues. V was pared by 4 bases and J by 3 bases, with 6 bases of the junction left unmatched. Here the CDR3 reads CASSPRQGDTGELFF. The CDR3 DNA reads TGCGCCAGCAGCCCCCGCCAGGGGGACACCGGGGAGCTGTTTTTT.

This chain uses TRBV6-5 with TRBJ2-7, with 7 bases aligning to TRBD1. In germline, CDR1 is MNHEY, CDR2 SVGAGI. Germline trimming cut 7 bases from V and 1 base from J; bases unmatched to any gene: 4. The CDR3 is 13 amino acids. The CDR3 DNA reads as TGTGCCAGCACCCTACAGGGGTCCTACGAGCAGTACTTC. This sequence encodes CASTLQGSYEQYF.

The V and J genes are TRBV27 and TRBJ1-2, with TRBD1 matching 8 bases. V shed 3 bases and J 8 bases; nucleotides not matched to a gene: 5. Germline-derived CDR1 and CDR2 are MNHEY and SMNVEV (reference sequence). There are 13 residues in the CDR3. CDR3 in DNA: TGTGCCAGCAGTTTCGGACAGGGAGGGGGCTACACCTTC. This codes for CASSFGQGGGYTF.

The chain has TRBV27 and TRBJ1-4; 7 bases map to TRBD1. Trimming cost V 5 bases and J 7 bases; bases outside gene matches: 10. CDR3 length: 15 amino acids. Germline V gene sequence: CDR1 MNHEY, CDR2 SMNVEV (reference sequence). CDR3 DNA: TGTGCCAGCAGTGTTACCGGGACAGCTCGTGAAAAACTGTTTTTT. This codes for CASSVTGTAREKLFF.

J is TRBJ1-4 and V is TRBV6-5, with TRBD1 as a possible D gene (5 bases). Germline V lookup: CDR1 MNHEY, CDR2 SVGAGI. The CDR3 has 14 amino acids. V dropped 6 bases and J dropped 8 bases, with 16 bases sitting between them. CDR3 in DNA: TGTGCCAGCAGAAAGGGCATGGGGGGAGAAAAACTGTTTTTT. Protein product: CASRKGMGGEKLFF.

V and J are TRBV19 and TRBJ2-2, with 7 positions matching TRBD1. V shed 6 bases and J 1 base; nucleotides not matched to a gene: 11. CDR1 is LNHDA, CDR2 SQIVND, per germline (reference sequence). CDR3 length: 17 amino acids. The CDR3 region is CASSGAQTGKNTGELFF. In DNA, the CDR3 is TGTGCCAGTAGCGGGGCTCAGACAGGGAAGAACACCGGGGAGCTGTTTTTT.

The gene calls are TRBV5-1 and TRBJ2-7; 8 bases are a match to TRBD1. V was clipped by 3 bases and J by 3 bases; unmatched bases: 11. Looked up from germline, CDR1 is SGHRS and CDR2 is YFSETQ. This CDR3 spans 16 amino acids. The CDR3 DNA sequence: TGCGCCAGCAGCTCGGGTCGGACAGGGAACCTCTACGAGCAGTACTTC. It codes for CASSSGRTGNLYEQYF.

This chain uses TRBV25-1 with TRBJ1-6; 7 positions agree with TRBD1. The junction had 8 bases not matched to a gene; V was cut back by 6 bases and J by 9 bases. Germline-derived CDR1 and CDR2 are MGHDK and SYGVNS. This CDR3 contains 14 residues. The CDR3 loop reads CASSQGGDGSPLHF. The CDR3, as DNA: TGTGCCAGCAGCCAAGGGGGCGATGGTTCACCCCTCCACTTT.